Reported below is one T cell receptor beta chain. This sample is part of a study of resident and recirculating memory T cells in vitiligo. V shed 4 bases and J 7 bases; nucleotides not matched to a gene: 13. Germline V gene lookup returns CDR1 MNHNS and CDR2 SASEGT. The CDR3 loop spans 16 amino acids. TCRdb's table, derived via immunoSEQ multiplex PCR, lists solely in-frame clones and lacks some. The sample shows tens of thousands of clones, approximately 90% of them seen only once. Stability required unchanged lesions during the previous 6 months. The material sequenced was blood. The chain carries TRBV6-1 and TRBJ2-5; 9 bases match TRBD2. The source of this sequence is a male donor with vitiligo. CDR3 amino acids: CASSGSSGTVSGTQYF. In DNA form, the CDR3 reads TGTGCCAGCAGTGGATCTAGCGGGACCGTTTCTGGGACCCAGTACTTC.